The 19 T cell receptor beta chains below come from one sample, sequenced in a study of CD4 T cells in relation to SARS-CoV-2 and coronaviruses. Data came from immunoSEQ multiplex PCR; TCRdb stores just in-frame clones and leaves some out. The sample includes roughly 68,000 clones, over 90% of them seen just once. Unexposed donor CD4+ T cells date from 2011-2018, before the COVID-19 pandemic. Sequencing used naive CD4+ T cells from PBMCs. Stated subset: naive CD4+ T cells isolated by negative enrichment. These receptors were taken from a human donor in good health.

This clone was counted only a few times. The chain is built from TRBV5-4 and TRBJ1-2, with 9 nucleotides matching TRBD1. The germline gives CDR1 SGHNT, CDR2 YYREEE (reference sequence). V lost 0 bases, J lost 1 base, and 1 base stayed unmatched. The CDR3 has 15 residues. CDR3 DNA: TGTGCCAGCAGCTTGGCGGACAGGGGTAACTATGGCTACACCTTC. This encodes CASSLADRGNYGYTF.

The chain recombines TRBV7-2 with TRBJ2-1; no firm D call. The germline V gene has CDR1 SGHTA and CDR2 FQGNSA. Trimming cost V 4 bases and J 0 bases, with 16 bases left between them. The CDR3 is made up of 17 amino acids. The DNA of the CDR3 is TGTGCCAGCAGCTACCCAGGTAGGGCTACCTCCTACAATGAGCAGTTCTTC. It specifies CASSYPGRATSYNEQFF.

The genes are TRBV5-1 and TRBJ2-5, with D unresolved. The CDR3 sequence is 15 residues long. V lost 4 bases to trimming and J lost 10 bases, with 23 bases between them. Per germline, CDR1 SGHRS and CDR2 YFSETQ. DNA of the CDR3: TGCGCCAGCAGCGTATCCGGGCTACTATCGTTTGACCAGTACTTC. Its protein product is CASSVSGLLSFDQYF.

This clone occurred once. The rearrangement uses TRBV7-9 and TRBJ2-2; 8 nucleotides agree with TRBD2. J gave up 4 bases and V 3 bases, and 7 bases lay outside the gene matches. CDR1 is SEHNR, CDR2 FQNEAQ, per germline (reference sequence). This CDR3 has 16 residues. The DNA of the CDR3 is TGTGCCAGCAGCTTTGGGACTAGTAGGTTCACCGGGGAGCTGTTTTTT. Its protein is CASSFGTSRFTGELFF. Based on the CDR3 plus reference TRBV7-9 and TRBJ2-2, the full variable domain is DTGVSQNPRHKITKRGQNVTFRCDPISEHNRLYWYRQTLGQGPEFLTYFQNEAQLEKSRLLSDRFSAERPKGSFSTLEIQRTEQGDSAMYLCASSFGTSRFTGELFFGEGSRLTVL.

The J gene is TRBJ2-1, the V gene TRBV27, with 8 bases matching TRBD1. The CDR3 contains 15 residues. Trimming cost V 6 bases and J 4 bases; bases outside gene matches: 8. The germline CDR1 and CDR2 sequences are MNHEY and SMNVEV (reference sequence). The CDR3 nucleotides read TGTGCCAGCAGAAAGGACAGGGAGTCTTACAATGAGCAGTTCTTC. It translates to CASRKDRESYNEQFF.

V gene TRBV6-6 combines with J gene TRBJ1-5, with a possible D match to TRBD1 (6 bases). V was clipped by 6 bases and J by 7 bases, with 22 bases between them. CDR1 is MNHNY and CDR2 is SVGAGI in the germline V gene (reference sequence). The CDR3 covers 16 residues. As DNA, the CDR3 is TGTGCCAGCAGAAACCTCTTCTGGACAGTCATGCAGCCCCAGCATTTT. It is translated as CASRNLFWTVMQPQHF.

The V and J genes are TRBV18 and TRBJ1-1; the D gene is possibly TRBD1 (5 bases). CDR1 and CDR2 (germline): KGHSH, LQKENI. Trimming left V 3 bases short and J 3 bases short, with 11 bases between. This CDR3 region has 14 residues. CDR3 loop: CASSPSQGDTEAFF. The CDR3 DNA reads TGTGCCAGCTCACCCTCGCAGGGTGACACTGAAGCTTTCTTT.

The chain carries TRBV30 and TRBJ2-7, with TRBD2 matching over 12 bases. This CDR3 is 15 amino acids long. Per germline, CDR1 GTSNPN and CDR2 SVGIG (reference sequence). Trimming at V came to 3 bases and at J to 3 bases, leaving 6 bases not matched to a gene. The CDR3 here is CAWRPSTSGGYEQYF. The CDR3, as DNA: TGTGCCTGGAGGCCTTCGACTAGCGGGGGCTACGAGCAGTACTTC.

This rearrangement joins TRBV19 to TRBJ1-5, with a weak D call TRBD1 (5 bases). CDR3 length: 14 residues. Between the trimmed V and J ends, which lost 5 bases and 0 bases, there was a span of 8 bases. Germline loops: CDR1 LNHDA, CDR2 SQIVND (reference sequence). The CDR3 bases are TGTGCCAGTAGTGCAACAGGTAGCAATCAGCCCCAGCATTTT. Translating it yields CASSATGSNQPQHF.

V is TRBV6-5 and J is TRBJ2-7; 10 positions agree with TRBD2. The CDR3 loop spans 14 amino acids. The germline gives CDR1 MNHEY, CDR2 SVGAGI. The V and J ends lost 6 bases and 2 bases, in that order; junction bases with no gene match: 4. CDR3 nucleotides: TGTGCCAGCAGACGGACTAGCGGTCCCTACGAGCAGTACTTC. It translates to CASRRTSGPYEQYF.

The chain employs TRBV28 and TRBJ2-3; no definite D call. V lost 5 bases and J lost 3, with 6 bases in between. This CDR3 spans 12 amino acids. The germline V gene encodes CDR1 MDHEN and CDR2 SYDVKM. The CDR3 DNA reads TGTGCCAGCAGTCCAGGTACAGATACGCAGTATTTT. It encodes CASSPGTDTQYF.

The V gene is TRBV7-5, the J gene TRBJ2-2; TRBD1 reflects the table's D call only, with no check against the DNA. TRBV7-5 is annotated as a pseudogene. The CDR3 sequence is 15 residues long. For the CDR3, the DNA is TGTGTCAGAAGCTGGACAGGGTCGAACACCGGGGAGCTGTTTTTT. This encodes CVRSWTGSNTGELFF.

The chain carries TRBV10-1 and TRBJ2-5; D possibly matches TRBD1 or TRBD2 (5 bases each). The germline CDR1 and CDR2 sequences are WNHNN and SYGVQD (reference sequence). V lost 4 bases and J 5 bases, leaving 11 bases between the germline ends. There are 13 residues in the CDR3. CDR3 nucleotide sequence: TGCGCCAGCAGTGTCCGGGGCCAGGAGACCCAGTACTTC. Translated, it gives CASSVRGQETQYF.

The CDR3 loop reads CASSVASGQGAHGYTF. The CDR3 DNA is TGTGCCAGCAGCGTAGCTTCGGGACAGGGGGCGCATGGCTACACCTTC. V usage is TRBV9 and J usage is TRBJ1-2; 12 nucleotides line up with TRBD1. The ends lost 0 bases at V and 6 bases at J; junction bases unmatched: 6. In germline, CDR1 is SGDLS, CDR2 YYNGEE. This CDR3 region has 16 residues.

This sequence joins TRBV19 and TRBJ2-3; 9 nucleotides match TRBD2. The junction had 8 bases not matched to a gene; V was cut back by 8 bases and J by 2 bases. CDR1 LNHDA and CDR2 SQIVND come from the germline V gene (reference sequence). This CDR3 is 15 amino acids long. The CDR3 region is CASDFSGGPTDTQYF. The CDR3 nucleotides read TGTGCCAGTGACTTTAGCGGGGGACCCACAGATACGCAGTATTTT.

This CDR3 reads CASISVDTQYF. As DNA, the CDR3 is TGTGCCAGCATCTCGGTGGATACGCAGTATTTT. The V call is TRBV2, the J call TRBJ2-3; D ambiguous. CDR1 and CDR2 (germline): SNHLY, FYNNEI. The CDR3 has 11 residues. Between the trimmed V and J ends, which lost 7 bases and 6 bases, there was a span of 8 bases.

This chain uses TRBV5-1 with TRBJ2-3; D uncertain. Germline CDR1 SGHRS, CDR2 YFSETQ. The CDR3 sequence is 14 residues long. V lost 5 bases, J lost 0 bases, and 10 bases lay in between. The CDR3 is CASSSPDSTDTQYF. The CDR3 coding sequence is TGCGCCAGCAGTTCCCCGGACAGCACAGATACGCAGTATTTT.

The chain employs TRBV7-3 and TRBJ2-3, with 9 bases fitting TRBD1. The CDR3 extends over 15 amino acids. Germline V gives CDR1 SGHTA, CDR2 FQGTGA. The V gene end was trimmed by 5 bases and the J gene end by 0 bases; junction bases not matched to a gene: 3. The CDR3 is CASSAGQGSTDTQYF. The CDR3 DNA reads TGTGCCAGCAGCGCGGGACAGGGTAGCACAGATACGCAGTATTTT. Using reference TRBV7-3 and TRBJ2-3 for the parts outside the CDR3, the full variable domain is GAGVSQTPSNKVTEKGKYVELRCDPISGHTALYWYRQSLGQGPEFLIYFQGTGAADDSGLPNDRFFAVRPEGSVSTLKIQRTERGDSAVYLCASSAGQGSTDTQYFGPGTRLTVL.

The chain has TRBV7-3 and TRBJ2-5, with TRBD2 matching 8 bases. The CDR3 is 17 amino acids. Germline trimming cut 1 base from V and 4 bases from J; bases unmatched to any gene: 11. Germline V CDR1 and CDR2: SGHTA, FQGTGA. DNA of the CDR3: TGTGCCAGCAGCTTAAATTTGGCGGGAGGAGAGGGAGAGACCCAGTACTTC. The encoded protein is CASSLNLAGGEGETQYF.